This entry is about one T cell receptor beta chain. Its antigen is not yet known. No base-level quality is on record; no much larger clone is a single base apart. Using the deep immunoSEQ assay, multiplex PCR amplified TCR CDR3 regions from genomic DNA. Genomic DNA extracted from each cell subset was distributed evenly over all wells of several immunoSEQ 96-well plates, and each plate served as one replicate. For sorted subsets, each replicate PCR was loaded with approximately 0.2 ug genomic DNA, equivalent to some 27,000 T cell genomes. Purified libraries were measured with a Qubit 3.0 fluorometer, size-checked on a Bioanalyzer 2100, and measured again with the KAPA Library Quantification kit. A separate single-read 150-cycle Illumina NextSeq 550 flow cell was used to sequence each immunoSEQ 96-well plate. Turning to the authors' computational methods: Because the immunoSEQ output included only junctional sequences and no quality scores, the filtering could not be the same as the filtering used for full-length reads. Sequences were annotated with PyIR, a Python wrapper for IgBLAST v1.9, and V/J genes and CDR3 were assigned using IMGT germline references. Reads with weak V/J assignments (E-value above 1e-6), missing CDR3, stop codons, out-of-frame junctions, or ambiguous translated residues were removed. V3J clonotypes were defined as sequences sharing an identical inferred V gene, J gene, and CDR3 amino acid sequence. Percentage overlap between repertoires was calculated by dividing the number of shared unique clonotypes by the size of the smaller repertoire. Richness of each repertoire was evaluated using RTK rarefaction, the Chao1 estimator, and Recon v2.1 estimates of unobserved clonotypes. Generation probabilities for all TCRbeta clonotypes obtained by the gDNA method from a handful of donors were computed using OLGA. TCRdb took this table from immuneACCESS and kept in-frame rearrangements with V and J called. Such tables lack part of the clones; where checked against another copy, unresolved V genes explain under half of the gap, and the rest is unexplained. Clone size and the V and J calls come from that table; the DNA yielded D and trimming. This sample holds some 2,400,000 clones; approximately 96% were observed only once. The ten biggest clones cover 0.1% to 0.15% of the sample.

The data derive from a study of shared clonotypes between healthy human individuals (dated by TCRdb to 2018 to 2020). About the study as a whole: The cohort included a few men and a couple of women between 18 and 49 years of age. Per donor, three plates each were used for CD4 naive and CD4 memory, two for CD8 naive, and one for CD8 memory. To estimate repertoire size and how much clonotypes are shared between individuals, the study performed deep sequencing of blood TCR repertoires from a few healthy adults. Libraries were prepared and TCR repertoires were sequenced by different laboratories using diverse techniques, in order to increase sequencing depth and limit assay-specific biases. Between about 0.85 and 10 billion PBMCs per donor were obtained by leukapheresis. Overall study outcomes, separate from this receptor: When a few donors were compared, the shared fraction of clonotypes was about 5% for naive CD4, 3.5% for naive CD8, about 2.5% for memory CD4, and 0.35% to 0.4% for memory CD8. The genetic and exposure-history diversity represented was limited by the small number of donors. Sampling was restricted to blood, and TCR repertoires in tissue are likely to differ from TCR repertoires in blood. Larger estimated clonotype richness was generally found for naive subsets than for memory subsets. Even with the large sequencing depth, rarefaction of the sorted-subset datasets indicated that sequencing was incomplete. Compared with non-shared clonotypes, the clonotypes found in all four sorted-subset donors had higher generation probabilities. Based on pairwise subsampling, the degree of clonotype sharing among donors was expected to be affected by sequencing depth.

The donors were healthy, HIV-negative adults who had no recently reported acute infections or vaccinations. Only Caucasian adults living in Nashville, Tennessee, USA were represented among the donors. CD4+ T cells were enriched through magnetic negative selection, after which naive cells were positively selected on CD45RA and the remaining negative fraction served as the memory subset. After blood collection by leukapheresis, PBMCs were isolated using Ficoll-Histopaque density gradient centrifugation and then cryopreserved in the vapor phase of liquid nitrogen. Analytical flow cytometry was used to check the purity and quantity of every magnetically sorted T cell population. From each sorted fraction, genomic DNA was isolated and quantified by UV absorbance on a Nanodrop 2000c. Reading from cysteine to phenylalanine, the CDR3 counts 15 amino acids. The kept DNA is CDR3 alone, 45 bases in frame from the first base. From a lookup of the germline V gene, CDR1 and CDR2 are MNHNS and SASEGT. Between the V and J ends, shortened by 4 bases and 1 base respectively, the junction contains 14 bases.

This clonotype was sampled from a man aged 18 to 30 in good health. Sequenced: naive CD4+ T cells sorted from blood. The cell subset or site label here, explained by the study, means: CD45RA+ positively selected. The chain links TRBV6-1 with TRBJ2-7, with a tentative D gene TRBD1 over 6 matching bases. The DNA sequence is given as TGTGCCAGCAGTGGGAGGACAGCCCGATCCTACGAGCAGTACTTC. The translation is CASSGRTARSYEQYF.